This entry concerns a single TCR beta chain. Its antigen is as yet unknown. This sample stems from a study of vaccination and CD4 T cells after COVID-19. Across the whole study: The convalescent population consisted of six males and four females, two of whom were of Hispanic ethnicity.

The CDR3 length is 12 residues. Germline V gives CDR1 SGHNT, CDR2 YENEEA. V lost 5 bases to trimming and J lost 4 bases, with 8 bases between them. Treatment noted: roughly nine-day PBMC culture with coronavirus spike peptide pools or control peptides (ViraFEST assay). The Oncomine TCR Beta short-read assay was applied to DNA of cultured CD4+ T cells. From the PCR reads, TCRdb called clonotypes with MiXCR, one entry per CDR3 protein. Of some 10,000 distinct CDR3 sequences in the sample, 60% to 70% were seen once. This receptor was obtained from a human donor who had recovered from COVID-19. This chain links TRBV11-3 with TRBJ2-5; D unresolved. Material: CD4+ T cells from blood, cultured in vitro. The CDR3 sequence: CASSLSRETQYF. DNA of the CDR3: TGTGCCAGCAGCCTATCAAGAGAGACCCAGTACTTC.